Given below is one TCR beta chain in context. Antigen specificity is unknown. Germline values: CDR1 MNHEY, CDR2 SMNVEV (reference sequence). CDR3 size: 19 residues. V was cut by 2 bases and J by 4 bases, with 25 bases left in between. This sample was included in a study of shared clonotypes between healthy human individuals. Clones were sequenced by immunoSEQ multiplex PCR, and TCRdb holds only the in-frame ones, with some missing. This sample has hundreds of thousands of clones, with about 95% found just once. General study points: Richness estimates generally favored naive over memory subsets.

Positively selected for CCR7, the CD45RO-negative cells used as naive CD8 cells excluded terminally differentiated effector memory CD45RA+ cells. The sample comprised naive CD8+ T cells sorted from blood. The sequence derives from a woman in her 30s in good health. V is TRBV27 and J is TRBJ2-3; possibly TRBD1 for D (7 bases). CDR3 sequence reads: CASSLEGRGALNEADTQYF. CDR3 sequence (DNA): TGTGCCAGCAGTTTAGAGGGCAGGGGGGCCTTAAATGAGGCAGATACGCAGTATTTT.